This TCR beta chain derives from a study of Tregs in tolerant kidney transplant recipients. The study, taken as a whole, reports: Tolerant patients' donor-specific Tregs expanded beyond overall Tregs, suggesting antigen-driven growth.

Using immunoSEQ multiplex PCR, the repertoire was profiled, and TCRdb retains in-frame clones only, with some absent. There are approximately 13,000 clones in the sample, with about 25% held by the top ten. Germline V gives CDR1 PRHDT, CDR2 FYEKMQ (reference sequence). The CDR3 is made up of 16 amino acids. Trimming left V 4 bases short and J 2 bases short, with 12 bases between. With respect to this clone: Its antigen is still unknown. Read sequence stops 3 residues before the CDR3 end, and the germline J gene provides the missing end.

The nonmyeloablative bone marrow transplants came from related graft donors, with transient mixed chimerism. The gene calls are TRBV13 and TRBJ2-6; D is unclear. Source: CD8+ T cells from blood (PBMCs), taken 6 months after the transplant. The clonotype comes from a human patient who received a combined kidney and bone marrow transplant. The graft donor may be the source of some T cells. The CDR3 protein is CASSSLTPTGANVLTF. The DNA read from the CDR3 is TGTGCCAGCAGCTCACTCACCCCCACTGGGGCCAACGTC.